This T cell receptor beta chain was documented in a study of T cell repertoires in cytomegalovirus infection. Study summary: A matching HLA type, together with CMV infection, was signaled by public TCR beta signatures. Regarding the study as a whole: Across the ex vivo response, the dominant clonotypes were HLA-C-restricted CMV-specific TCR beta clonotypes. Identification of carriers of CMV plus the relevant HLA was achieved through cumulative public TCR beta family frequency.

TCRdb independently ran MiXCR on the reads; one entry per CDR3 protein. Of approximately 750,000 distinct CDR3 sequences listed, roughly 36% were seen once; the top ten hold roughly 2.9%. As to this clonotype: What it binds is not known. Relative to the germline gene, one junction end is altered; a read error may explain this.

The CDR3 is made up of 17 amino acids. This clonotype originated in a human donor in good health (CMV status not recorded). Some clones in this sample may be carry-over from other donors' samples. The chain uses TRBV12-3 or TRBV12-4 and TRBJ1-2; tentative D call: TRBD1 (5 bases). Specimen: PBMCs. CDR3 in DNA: TGTGCCAGAAGTTTAGGGGTTTTGGTGCAGCTAACCTATGGCTACACCTTC. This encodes CARSLGVLVQLTYGYTF.